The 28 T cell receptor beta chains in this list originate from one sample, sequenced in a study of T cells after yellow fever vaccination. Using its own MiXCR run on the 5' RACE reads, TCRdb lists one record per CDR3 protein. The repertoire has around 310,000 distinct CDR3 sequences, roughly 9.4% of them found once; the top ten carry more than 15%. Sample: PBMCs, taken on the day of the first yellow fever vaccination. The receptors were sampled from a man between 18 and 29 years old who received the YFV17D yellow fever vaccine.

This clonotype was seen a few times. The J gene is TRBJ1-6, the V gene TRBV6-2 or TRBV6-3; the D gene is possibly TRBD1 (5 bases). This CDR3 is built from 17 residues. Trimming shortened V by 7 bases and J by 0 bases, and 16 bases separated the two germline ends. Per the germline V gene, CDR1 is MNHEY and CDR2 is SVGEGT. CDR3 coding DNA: TGTGCCAGCACCGGGGCGGGCCGAAGCTCCTATAATTCACCCCTCCACTTT. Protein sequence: CASTGAGRSSYNSPLHF.

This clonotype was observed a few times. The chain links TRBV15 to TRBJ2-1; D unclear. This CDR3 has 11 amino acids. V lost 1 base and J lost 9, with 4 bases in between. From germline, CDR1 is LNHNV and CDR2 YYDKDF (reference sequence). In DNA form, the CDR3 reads TGTGCCACCAGCAGAGTTGGTGAGCAGTTCTTC. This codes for CATSRVGEQFF.

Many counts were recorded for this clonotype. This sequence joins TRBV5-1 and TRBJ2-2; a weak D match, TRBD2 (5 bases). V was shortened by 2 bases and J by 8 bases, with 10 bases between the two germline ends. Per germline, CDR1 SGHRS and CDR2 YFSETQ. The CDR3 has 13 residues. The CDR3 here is CASSFRGPGELFF. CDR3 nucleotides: TGCGCCAGCAGCTTTCGAGGGCCGGGGGAGCTGTTTTTT.

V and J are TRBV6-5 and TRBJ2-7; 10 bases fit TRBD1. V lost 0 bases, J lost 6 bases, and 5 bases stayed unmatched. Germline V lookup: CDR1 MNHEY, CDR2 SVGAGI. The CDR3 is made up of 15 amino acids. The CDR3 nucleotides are TGTGCCAGCAGTTACTCATGGGGACAGGGGTTCGAGCAGTACTTC. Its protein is CASSYSWGQGFEQYF.

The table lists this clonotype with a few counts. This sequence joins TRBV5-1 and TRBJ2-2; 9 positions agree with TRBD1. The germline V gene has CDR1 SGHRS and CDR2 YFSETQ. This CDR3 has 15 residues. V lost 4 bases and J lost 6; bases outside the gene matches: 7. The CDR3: CASSATGGYAGELFF. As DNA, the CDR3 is TGCGCCAGCAGCGCGACAGGGGGTTATGCCGGGGAGCTGTTTTTT.

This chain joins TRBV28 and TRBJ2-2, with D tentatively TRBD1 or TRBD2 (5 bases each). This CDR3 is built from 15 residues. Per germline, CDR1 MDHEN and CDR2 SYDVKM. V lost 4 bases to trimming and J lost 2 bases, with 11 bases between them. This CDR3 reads CASSYFRDNTGELFF. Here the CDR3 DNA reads TGTGCCAGCAGTTACTTCAGGGACAACACCGGGGAGCTGTTTTTT.

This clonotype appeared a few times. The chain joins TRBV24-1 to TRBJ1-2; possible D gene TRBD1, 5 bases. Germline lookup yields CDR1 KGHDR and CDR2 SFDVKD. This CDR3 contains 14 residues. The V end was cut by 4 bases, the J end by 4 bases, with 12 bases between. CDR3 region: CATSEAGFRYGYTF. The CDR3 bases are TGTGCCACCAGTGAAGCAGGGTTTCGCTATGGCTACACCTTC.

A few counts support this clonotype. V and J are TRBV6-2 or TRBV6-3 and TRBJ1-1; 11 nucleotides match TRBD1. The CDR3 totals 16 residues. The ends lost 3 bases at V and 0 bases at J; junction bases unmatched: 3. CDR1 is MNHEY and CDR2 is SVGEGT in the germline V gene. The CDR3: CASSYGTGGLNTEAFF. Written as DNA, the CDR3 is TGTGCCAGCAGTTATGGGACAGGGGGTCTGAACACTGAAGCTTTCTTT.

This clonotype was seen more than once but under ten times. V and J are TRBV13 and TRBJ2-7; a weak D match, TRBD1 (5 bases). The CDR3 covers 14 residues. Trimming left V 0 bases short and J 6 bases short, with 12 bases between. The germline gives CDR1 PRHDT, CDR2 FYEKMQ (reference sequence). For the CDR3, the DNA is TGTGCCAGCAGCTTAGGGGCCAGTAGGGGCGAGCAGTACGTC. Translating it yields CASSLGASRGEQYV.

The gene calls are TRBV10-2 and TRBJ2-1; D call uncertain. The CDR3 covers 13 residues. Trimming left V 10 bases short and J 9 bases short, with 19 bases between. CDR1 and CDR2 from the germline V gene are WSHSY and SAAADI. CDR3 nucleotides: TGCGCCACCCAATTAACCGGAGACGCTGAGCAGTTCTTC. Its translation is CATQLTGDAEQFF.

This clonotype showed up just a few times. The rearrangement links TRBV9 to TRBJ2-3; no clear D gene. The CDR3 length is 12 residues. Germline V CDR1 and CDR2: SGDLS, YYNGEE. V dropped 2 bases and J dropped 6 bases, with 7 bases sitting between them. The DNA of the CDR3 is TGTGCCAGCAGCGTCATCTTCGATACGCAGTATTTT. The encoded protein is CASSVIFDTQYF.

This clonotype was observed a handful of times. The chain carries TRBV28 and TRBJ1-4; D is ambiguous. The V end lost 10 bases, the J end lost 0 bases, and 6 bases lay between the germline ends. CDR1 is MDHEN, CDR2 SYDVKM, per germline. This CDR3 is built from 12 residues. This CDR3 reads CAIMSTNEKLFF. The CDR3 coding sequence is TGTGCCATTATGTCAACTAATGAAAAACTGTTTTTT.

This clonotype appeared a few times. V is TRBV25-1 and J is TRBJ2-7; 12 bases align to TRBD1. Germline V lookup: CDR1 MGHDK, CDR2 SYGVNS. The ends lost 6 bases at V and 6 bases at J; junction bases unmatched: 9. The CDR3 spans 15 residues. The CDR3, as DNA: TGTGCCAGCAGCCTGGGACAGGGGGCGCGAGGCGAGCAGTACTTC. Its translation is CASSLGQGARGEQYF.

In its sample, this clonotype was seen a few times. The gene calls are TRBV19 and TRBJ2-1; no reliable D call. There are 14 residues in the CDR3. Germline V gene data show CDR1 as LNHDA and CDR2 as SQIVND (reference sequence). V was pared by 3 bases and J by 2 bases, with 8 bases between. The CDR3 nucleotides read TGTGCCAGTAGTATTTCGGACCCCTACAATGAGCAGTTCTTC. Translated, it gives CASSISDPYNEQFF. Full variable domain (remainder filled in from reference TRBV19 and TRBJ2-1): DGGITQSPKYLFRKEGQNVTLSCEQNLNHDAMYWYRQDPGQGLRLIYYSQIVNDFQKGDIAEGYSVSREKKESFPLTVTSAQKNPTAFYLCASSISDPYNEQFFGPGTRLTVL.

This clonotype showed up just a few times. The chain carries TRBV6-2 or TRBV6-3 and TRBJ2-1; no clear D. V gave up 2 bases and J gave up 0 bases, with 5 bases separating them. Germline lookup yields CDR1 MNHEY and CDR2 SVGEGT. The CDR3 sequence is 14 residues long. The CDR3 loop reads CASSYASSYNEQFF. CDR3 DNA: TGTGCCAGCAGTTACGCTAGCTCCTACAATGAGCAGTTCTTC.

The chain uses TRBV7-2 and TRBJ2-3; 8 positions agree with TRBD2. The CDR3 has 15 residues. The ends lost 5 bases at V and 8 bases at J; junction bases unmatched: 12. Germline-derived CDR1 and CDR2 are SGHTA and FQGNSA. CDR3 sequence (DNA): TGTGCCAGCAGCCCTCGTCGGGGGGGGCGGGGTACGCAGTATTTT. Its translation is CASSPRRGGRGTQYF.

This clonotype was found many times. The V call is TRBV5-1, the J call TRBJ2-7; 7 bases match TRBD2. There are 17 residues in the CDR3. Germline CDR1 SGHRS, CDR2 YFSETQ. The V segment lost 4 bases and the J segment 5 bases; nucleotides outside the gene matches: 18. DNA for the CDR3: TGCGCCAGCAGCGCGGGGGATAAAGGCGGGGGTTCGGACGAGCAGTACTTC. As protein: CASSAGDKGGGSDEQYF.

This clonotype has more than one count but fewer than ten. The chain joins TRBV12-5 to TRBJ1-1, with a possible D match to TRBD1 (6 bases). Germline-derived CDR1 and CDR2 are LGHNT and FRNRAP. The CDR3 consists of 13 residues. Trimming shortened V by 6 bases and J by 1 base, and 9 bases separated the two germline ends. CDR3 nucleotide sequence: TGTGCTAGTGGGAGACAGGCGAACACTGAAGCTTTCTTT. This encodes CASGRQANTEAFF.

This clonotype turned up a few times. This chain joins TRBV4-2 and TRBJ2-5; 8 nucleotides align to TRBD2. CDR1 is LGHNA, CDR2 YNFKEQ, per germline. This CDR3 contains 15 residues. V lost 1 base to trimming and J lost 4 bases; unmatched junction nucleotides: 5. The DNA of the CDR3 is TGTGCCAGCAGCCAAGCTCCGGGAGGGACAGAGACCCAGTACTTC. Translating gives CASSQAPGGTETQYF.

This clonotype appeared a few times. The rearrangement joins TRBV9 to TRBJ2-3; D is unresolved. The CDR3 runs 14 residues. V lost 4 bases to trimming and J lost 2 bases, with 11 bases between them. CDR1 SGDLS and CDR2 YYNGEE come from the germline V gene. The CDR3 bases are TGTGCCAGCAGCTTCCAATCTTTCACAGATACGCAGTATTTT. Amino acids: CASSFQSFTDTQYF.

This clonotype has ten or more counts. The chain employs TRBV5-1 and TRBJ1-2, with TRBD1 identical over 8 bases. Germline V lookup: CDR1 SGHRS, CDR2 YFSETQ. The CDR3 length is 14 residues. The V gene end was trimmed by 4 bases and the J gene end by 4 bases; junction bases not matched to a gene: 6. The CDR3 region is CASSPTGDSYGYTF. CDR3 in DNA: TGCGCCAGCAGCCCGACAGGGGACTCCTATGGCTACACCTTC.

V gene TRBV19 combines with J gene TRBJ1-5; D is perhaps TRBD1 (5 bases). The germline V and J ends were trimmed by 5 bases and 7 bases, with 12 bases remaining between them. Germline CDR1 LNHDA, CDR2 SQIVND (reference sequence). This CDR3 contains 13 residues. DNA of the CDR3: TGTGCCAGTAGTCGGGGGAAAGGACAGCCCCAGCATTTT. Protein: CASSRGKGQPQHF.

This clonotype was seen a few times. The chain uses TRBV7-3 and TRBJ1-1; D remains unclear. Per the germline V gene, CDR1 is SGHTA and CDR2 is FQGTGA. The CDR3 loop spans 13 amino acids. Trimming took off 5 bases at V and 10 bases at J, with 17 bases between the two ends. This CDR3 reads CASSTPGLARAFF. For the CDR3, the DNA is TGTGCCAGCAGCACCCCTGGACTTGCCCGAGCTTTCTTT.

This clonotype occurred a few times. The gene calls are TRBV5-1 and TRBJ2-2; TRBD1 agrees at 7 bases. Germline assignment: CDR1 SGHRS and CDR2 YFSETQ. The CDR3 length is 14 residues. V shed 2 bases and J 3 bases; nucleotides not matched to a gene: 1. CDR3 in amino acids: CASSLTGDTGELFF. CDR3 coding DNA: TGCGCCAGCAGCTTAACAGGGGACACCGGGGAGCTGTTTTTT. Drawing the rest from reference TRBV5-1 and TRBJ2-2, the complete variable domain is KAGVTQTPRYLIKTRGQQVTLSCSPISGHRSVSWYQQTPGQGLQFLFEYFSETQRNKGNFPGRFSGRQFSNSRSEMNVSTLELGDSALYLCASSLTGDTGELFFGEGSRLTVL.

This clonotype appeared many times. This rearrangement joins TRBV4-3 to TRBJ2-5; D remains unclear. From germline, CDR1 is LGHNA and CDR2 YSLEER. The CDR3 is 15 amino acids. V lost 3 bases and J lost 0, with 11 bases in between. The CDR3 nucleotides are TGCGCCAGCAGCCATGCTCTAGGCTACCAAGAGACCCAGTACTTC. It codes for CASSHALGYQETQYF.

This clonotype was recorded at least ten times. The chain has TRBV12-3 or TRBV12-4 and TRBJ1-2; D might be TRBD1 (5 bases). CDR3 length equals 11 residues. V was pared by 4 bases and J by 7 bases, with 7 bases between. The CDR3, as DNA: TGTGCCAGCAGTTGGGGGGGTGGCTACACCTTC. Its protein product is CASSWGGGYTF.

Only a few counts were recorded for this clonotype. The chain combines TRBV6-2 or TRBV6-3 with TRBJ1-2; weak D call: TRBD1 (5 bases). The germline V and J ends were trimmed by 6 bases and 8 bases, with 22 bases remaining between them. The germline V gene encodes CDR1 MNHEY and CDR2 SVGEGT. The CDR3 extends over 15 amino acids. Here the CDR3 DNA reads TGTGCCAGCAGCCGATTAAAACAGGTCCGGCGGGGCTACACCTTC. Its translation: CASSRLKQVRRGYTF.

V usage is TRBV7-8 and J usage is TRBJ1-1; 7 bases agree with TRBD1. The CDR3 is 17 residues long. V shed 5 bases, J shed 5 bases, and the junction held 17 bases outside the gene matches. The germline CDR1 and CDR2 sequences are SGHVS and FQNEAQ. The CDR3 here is CASSPPLIKGAYTEAFF. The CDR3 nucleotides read TGTGCCAGCAGCCCTCCCCTTATAAAGGGGGCATATACTGAAGCTTTCTTT.